This is a list of T cell receptor beta chains from one sample in a study of T cell responses to AZD1222 COVID-19 vaccine. Only in-frame clones appear in the TCRdb table, and some are missing; sequencing was by immunoSEQ multiplex PCR. The table shows 150,000 to 200,000 clones, with approximately 92% occurring only once. Sample: peripheral blood, taken on day 0 of AZD1222 vaccination. The source of these receptors is an adult in good health. The CDR3 runs from the conserved cysteine through the conserved F or W. The D gene is left open where the match is weak. Not every row has a clone size; where given, it reads once, few, many or a size class.

clone size	J gene	D gene	V gene	CDR3 protein	CDR3 DNA
NA	TRBJ2-7	NA	TRBV2	CASRVYEQYF	TGTGCCAGCAGGGTCTACGAGCAGTACTTC
NA	TRBJ1-2	TRBD1	TRBV28	CASRQWGTDNYGYTF	TGTGCCAGCAGACAATGGGGGACAGATAACTATGGCTACACCTTC
few	TRBJ1-5	NA	TRBV19	CASSMGNQPQHF	TGTGCCAGTAGTATGGGTAATCAGCCCCAGCATTTT
NA	TRBJ1-6	TRBD1	TRBV6-1	CASSEETGKNSPLHF	TGTGCCAGCAGTGAGGAGACAGGGAAGAATTCACCCCTCCACTTT
NA	TRBJ1-2	TRBD1	TRBV7-9	CASSLETGDYGYTF	TGTGCCAGCAGCTTAGAGACAGGGGACTATGGCTACACCTTC
NA	TRBJ2-6	NA	TRBV5-4	CASSLAVFSGANVLTF	TGTGCCAGCAGCTTGGCCGTGTTCTCTGGGGCCAACGTCCTGACTTTC
NA	TRBJ2-1	NA	TRBV18	CASPSPGDPLSSYNEQFF	TGTGCCAGCCCAAGTCCAGGGGACCCCTTAAGCTCCTACAATGAGCAGTTCTTC
NA	TRBJ1-1	TRBD1	TRBV29-1	CSVDPSLDRGQGEAFF	TGCAGCGTCGACCCGAGTCTGGACAGGGGGCAAGGTGAAGCTTTCTTT
NA	TRBJ1-2	NA	TRBV27	CASSSPGGGSNYGYTF	TGTGCCAGCAGTTCACCCGGGGGGGGGTCGAACTATGGCTACACCTTC
NA	TRBJ1-2	TRBD1	TRBV19	CASSSPRTGSYGYTF	TGTGCCAGTAGTTCACCCCGGACAGGGAGCTATGGCTACACCTTC
once	TRBJ1-2	TRBD1	TRBV9	CASSVGTGNYGYTF	TGTGCCAGCAGCGTCGGGACAGGGAACTATGGCTACACCTTC